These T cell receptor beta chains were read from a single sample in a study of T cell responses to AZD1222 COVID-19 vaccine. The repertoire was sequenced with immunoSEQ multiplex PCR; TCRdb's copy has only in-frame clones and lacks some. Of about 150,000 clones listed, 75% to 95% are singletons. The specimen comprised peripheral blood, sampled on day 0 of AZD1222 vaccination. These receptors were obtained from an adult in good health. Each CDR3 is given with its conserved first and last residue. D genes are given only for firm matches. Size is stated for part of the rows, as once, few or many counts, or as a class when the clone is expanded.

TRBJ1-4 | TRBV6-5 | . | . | CASSYLGGAGQEKLFF | TGTGCCAGCAGTTACTTGGGGGGAGCGGGGCAGGAAAAACTGTTTTTT
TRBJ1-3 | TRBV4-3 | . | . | CASSQETTPLPGNTIYF | TGCGCCAGCAGCCAAGAGACAACACCCCTGCCGGGAAACACCATATATTTT
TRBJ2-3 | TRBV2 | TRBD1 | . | CASSADRGTDTQYF | TGTGCCAGCAGTGCGGACAGGGGAACAGATACGCAGTATTTT
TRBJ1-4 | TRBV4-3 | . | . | CASSQEEGEKLFF | TGCGCCAGCAGCCAAGAGGAAGGTGAAAAACTGTTTTTT
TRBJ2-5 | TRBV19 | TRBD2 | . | CASSPSGQETQYF | TGTGCCAGTAGTCCTAGCGGACAAGAGACCCAGTACTTC
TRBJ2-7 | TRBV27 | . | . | CASSLYQGRVYEQYF | TGTGCCAGCAGTTTATACCAGGGGAGAGTTTACGAGCAGTACTTC
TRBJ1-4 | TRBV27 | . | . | CASRDLGLGEKLFF | TGTGCCAGCAGGGACCTGGGGTTAGGCGAAAAACTGTTTTTT
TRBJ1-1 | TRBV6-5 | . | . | CASSGTLGGTEAFF | TGTGCCAGCAGCGGGACACTCGGCGGCACTGAAGCTTTCTTT
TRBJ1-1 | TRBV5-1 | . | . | CASSLVGTRGSSTEAFF | TGCGCCAGCAGCTTAGTGGGGACACGGGGAAGTAGCACTGAAGCTTTCTTT
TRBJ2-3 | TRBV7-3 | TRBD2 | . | CASSLSGGPTDTQYF | TGTGCCAGCAGCTTAAGCGGGGGACCCACAGATACGCAGTATTTT
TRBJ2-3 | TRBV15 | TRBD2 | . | CATRRGADTQYF | TGTGCCACCAGACGGGGGGCAGATACGCAGTATTTT
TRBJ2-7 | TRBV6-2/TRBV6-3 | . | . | CASSGGGTVSLEQYF | TGTGCCAGCAGTGGGGGGGGGACAGTCTCCCTCGAGCAGTACTTC
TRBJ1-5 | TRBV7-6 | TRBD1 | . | CASSSGTGRNQPQHF | TGTGCCAGCAGCTCCGGGACAGGGCGAAATCAGCCCCAGCATTTT
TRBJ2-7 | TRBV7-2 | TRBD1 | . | CASSLNQGAGEQYF | TGTGCCAGCAGCTTGAACCAGGGGGCGGGGGAGCAGTACTTC
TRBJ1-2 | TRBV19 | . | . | CASRSVGGYTF | TGTGCCAGTAGGTCAGTGGGTGGCTACACCTTC
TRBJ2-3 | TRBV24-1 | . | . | CATSDLSEDTQYF | TGTGCCACCAGTGATTTGTCCGAAGATACGCAGTATTTT
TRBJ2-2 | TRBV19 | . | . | CASRGLPPGELFF | TGTGCCAGCAGGGGACTCCCACCCGGGGAGCTGTTTTTT
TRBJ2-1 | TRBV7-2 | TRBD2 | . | CASSWDPRGDEQFF | TGTGCCAGCAGCTGGGACCCGCGGGGGGATGAGCAGTTCTTC
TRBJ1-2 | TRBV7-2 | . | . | CASSLADVSRRVNGYTF | TGTGCCAGCAGCTTAGCGGACGTTAGCAGGAGGGTTAATGGCTACACCTTC
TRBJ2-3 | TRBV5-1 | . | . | CASRDSGRRSDTQYF | TGCGCCAGCAGGGACTCAGGGAGGAGATCGGATACGCAGTATTTT
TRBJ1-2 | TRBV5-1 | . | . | CASSLGGGTKDYGYTF | TGCGCCAGCAGCTTAGGAGGGGGGACCAAGGACTATGGCTACACCTTC
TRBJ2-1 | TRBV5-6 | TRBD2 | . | CASSLTSGAYNEQFF | TGTGCCAGCAGCTTGACTAGCGGAGCCTACAATGAGCAGTTCTTC
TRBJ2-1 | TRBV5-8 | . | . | CASSLSRSLLGDEQFF | TGTGCCAGCAGCTTGTCCCGCTCACTACTGGGGGATGAGCAGTTCTTC
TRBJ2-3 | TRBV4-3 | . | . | CASSREWGPTDTQYF | TGCGCCAGCAGCAGAGAATGGGGGCCGACAGATACGCAGTATTTT
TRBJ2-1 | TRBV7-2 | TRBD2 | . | CASSPPGLAQYNEQFF | TGTGCCAGCAGCCCCCCGGGACTAGCACAATACAATGAGCAGTTCTTC
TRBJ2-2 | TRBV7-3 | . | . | CASSPLGDTGELFF | TGTGCCAGCAGCCCGCTGGGGGATACCGGGGAGCTGTTTTTT
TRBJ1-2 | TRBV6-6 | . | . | CASPGDGGYTF | TGTGCCAGTCCCGGGGATGGTGGCTACACCTTC
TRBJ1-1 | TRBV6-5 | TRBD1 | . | CASKPTGVTEAFF | TGTGCCAGCAAACCAACAGGGGTCACTGAAGCTTTCTTT
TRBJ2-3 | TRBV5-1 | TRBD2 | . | CASSPGLAGGTSTDTQYF | TGCGCCAGCAGCCCTGGACTAGCGGGGGGTACTAGCACAGATACGCAGTATTTT
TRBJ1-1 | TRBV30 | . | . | CAWSDPQGRGTEAFF | TGTGCCTGGAGTGACCCACAGGGCCGGGGCACTGAAGCTTTCTTT
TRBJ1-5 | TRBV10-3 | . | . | CAIRGTGSNQPQHF | TGTGCCATCAGGGGGACGGGAAGCAATCAGCCCCAGCATTTT
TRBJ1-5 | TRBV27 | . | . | CASSSTGPNQPQHF | TGTGCCAGCAGTTCAACAGGACCCAATCAGCCCCAGCATTTT
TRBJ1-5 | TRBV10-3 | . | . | CAISEGERGPQHF | TGTGCCATCAGTGAGGGGGAACGAGGGCCCCAGCATTTT
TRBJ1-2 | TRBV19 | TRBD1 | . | CASSTSYRDSDLSNYGYTF | TGTGCCAGTAGTACCTCCTACCGGGACAGTGACCTTTCTAACTATGGCTACACCTTC
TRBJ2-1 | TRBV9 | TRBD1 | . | CASSVVQGAPDNEQFF | TGTGCCAGCAGCGTAGTCCAGGGGGCCCCTGACAATGAGCAGTTCTTC
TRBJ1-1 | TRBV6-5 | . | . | CASTPGGNTEAFF | TGTGCCAGCACTCCCGGGGGGAACACTGAAGCTTTCTTT
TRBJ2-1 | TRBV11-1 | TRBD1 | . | CASSSDRGISNEQFF | TGTGCCAGCAGCTCGGACAGGGGCATCTCCAATGAGCAGTTCTTC
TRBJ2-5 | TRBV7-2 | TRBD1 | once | CASSYRGRGETQYF | TGTGCCAGCAGCTACAGGGGGCGGGGGGAGACCCAGTACTTC
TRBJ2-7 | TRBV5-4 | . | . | CASSQGTYEQYF | TGTGCCAGCAGCCAGGGTACCTACGAGCAGTACTTC
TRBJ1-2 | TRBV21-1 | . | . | CASSKKGLKERYYGYTF | TGTGCCAGCAGCAAAAAGGGGCTCAAGGAACGGTACTATGGCTACACCTTC
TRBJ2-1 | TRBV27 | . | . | CASSLGAHSYNEQFF | TGTGCCAGCAGTCTTGGGGCCCACTCCTACAATGAGCAGTTCTTC
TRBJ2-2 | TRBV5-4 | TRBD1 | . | CASSTGTGGSAGELFF | TGTGCCAGCAGTACTGGGACAGGGGGCTCCGCCGGGGAGCTGTTTTTT
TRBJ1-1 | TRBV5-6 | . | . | CASSFIFTQGAFF | TGTGCCAGCAGCTTTATTTTTACGCAAGGAGCTTTCTTT
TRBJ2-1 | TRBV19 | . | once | CASIGGSSYNEQFF | TGTGCCAGTATCGGCGGGTCCTCCTACAATGAGCAGTTCTTC
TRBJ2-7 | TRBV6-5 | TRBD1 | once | CASSWGQGEQYF | TGTGCCAGCAGTTGGGGACAGGGCGAGCAGTACTTC
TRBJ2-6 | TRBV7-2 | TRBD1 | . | CASSLGGSGGSGANVLTF | TGTGCCAGCAGCTTAGGTGGCTCAGGGGGCTCTGGGGCCAACGTCCTGACTTTC
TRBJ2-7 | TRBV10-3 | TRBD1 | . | CAISEWKGAVYEQYF | TGTGCCATCAGTGAGTGGAAGGGGGCGGTTTACGAGCAGTACTTC
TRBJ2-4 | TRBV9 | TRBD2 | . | CASSVSPGREAKNIQYF | TGTGCCAGCAGCGTAAGTCCCGGGAGGGAAGCCAAAAACATTCAGTACTTC
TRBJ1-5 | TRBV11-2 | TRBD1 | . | CASSRTGDQPQHF | TGTGCCAGCAGCCGGACAGGGGATCAGCCCCAGCATTTT
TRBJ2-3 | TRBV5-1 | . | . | CASSPPGTDTQYF | TGCGCCAGCAGCCCCCCGGGCACAGATACGCAGTATTTT
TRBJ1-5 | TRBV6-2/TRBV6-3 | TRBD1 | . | CASSYLTGVNQPQHF | TGTGCCAGCAGTTATCTTACAGGGGTCAATCAGCCCCAGCATTTT
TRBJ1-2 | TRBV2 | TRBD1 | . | CASRGTVYGYTF | TGTGCCAGCAGGGGGACAGTCTATGGCTACACCTTC
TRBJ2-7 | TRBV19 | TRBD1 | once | CAGTGGEDEQYF | TGTGCCGGGACAGGGGGCGAGGACGAGCAGTACTTC
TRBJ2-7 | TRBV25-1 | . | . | CASRSPGPASEQYF | TGTGCCAGCAGATCACCGGGACCTGCTAGCGAGCAGTACTTC
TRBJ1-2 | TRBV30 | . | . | CAWRGRDYGYTF | TGTGCCTGGAGGGGGCGGGACTATGGCTACACCTTC
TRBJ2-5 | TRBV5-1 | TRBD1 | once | CASSLGQGPQETQYF | TGCGCCAGCAGCCTCGGACAGGGGCCTCAAGAGACCCAGTACTTC
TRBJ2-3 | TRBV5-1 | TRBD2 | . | CASSPWTSGADTQYF | TGCGCCAGCAGCCCCTGGACTAGCGGGGCAGATACGCAGTATTTT
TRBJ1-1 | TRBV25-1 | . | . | CASTTPGDTEAFF | TGTGCCAGCACCACCCCCGGGGATACTGAAGCTTTCTTT
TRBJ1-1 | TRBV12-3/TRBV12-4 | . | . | CASIRGGYTEAFF | TGTGCCAGCATCCGGGGGGGGTACACTGAAGCTTTCTTT
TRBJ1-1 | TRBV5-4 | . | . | CASSRDGTEAFF | TGTGCCAGCAGCCGGGACGGGACTGAAGCTTTCTTT